Below, 27 T cell receptor beta chains from the same sample are listed, as sequenced in a study of T cell changes during pregnancy in multiple sclerosis. Assay: immunoSEQ multiplex PCR; the TCRdb copy retains only in-frame clones and omits some. The sample includes tens of thousands of clones, about 90% of them seen just once. Sequenced here: peripheral blood, sampled in the first trimester of pregnancy. These TCRs come from a female donor in good health, enrolled as a control in a pregnancy study.

The chain carries TRBV6-1 and TRBJ2-7; TRBD2 matches 8 bases. V lost 3 bases and J lost 2; bases outside the gene matches: 12. Germline V gene lookup returns CDR1 MNHNS and CDR2 SASEGT. CDR3 size: 17 residues. The CDR3: CASSEDRGGEGTYEQYF. The CDR3 DNA follows: TGTGCCAGCAGTGAGGATCGGGGGGGAGAAGGGACCTACGAGCAGTACTTC.

This chain links TRBV28 with TRBJ1-4, with D tentatively TRBD1 (5 bases). Germline V gives CDR1 MDHEN, CDR2 SYDVKM. The germline V and J ends were trimmed by 7 bases and 7 bases, with 19 bases remaining between them. The CDR3 has 15 amino acids. The CDR3 coding sequence is TGTGCCAGCACCCTTTTTTTGGGGGGGAGTGAAAAACTGTTTTTT. Protein sequence: CASTLFLGGSEKLFF.

The rearrangement uses TRBV15 and TRBJ2-7, with D unresolved. The CDR3 contains 13 residues. V lost 5 bases to trimming and J lost 6 bases, with 14 bases between them. Germline values: CDR1 LNHNV, CDR2 YYDKDF (reference sequence). The DNA for the CDR3 is TGTGCCACCAGCGAAAAAGGCGGTGTCGAGCAGTACTTC. Its translation is CATSEKGGVEQYF.

The chain is built from TRBV7-2 and TRBJ2-2; 9 bases are a match to TRBD2. The CDR3 is made up of 14 amino acids. The germline V gene encodes CDR1 SGHTA and CDR2 FQGNSA. Trimming at V came to 1 base and at J to 9 bases, leaving 3 bases not matched to a gene. DNA of the CDR3: TGTGCCAGCAGCTTAGGGCTAGCGGGAAGGGAGCTGTTTTTT. Protein sequence: CASSLGLAGRELFF.

The gene calls are TRBV6-5 and TRBJ1-5; no clear D. From germline, CDR1 is MNHEY and CDR2 SVGAGI. V was clipped by 6 bases and J by 3 bases, with 15 bases between them. This CDR3 is 15 amino acids long. CDR3: CASSPSGGNNQPQHF. CDR3 DNA sequence: TGTGCCAGCAGCCCCTCGGGAGGGAACAATCAGCCCCAGCATTTT.

The chain is built from TRBV5-1 and TRBJ2-7; a possible D gene is TRBD2 (6 bases). Germline lookup yields CDR1 SGHRS and CDR2 YFSETQ. V lost 4 bases and J lost 4, with 18 bases in between. This CDR3 comprises 15 residues. CDR3 sequence reads: CASSPGGVVSYEQYF. The CDR3 coding sequence is TGCGCCAGCAGCCCCGGAGGGGTAGTGAGTTACGAGCAGTACTTC.

The V gene is TRBV5-1, the J gene TRBJ2-3; 8 nucleotides line up with TRBD1. V shed 4 bases, J shed 6 bases, and the junction held 10 bases outside the gene matches. From germline, CDR1 is SGHRS and CDR2 YFSETQ. The CDR3 runs to 15 residues. In DNA form, the CDR3 reads TGCGCCAGCAGCCTTCCGACAGGGGTCCCCGATACGCAGTATTTT. It translates to CASSLPTGVPDTQYF.

This clone was observed once. This sequence joins TRBV2 and TRBJ1-1; no reliable D call. This CDR3 region has 13 residues. Trimming left V 8 bases short and J 4 bases short, with 14 bases between. Germline CDR1 reads SNHLY; CDR2 reads FYNNEI. CDR3 sequence reads: CASASNSITEAFF. CDR3 coding DNA: TGTGCCAGCGCTTCAAATTCTATCACTGAAGCTTTCTTT.

This chain connects TRBV11-2 to TRBJ2-7; D perhaps matches TRBD1 (7 bases). The germline V and J ends were trimmed by 1 base and 12 bases, with 25 bases remaining between them. Germline CDR1 and CDR2: SGHAT and FQNNGV. CDR3 length equals 16 residues. CDR3 sequence (DNA): TGTGCCAGCAGCTTAGTAGAGGGGGGACAGCCCCAGGGTCGGTACTTC. Translation gives CASSLVEGGQPQGRYF.

The chain uses TRBV7-2 and TRBJ1-2, with D possibly being TRBD1 (6 bases). V was shortened by 3 bases and J by 3 bases, with 8 bases between the two germline ends. The CDR3 sequence is 13 residues long. The germline CDR1 and CDR2 sequences are SGHTA and FQGNSA. The CDR3, as DNA: TGTGCCAGCAGCTTGACAGGTTACTATGGCTACACCTTC. Translated: CASSLTGYYGYTF. The full variable domain, completed using reference TRBV7-2 and TRBJ1-2, is GAGVSQSPSNKVTEKGKDVELRCDPISGHTALYWYRQSLGQGLEFLIYFQGNSAPDKSGLPSDRFSAERTGGSVSTLTIQRTQQEDSAVYLCASSLTGYYGYTFGSGTRLTVV.

The chain combines TRBV28 with TRBJ2-1, with 8 positions matching TRBD2. V shed 6 bases and J 4 bases; nucleotides not matched to a gene: 20. Germline V gene lookup returns CDR1 MDHEN and CDR2 SYDVKM. This CDR3 spans 19 amino acids. The CDR3 DNA reads as TGTGCCAGCAGCAGCCTGGGAGTCGTCCCGGGACTAGGTTACAATGAGCAGTTCTTC. This sequence encodes CASSSLGVVPGLGYNEQFF.

The chain has TRBV4-1 and TRBJ2-7, with D perhaps matching TRBD2 (5 bases). Germline values: CDR1 MGHRA, CDR2 YSYEKL. The length of the CDR3 is 16 residues. V was cut by 3 bases and J by 2 bases, with 17 bases left in between. The CDR3 DNA is TGCGCCAGCAGCCAGGGTTCGCGGGCAATCCCCTACGAGCAGTACTTC. It yields the protein CASSQGSRAIPYEQYF.

V usage is TRBV2 and J usage is TRBJ2-3; TRBD2 matches at 13 bases. The J segment lost 0 bases and the V segment lost 8 bases, leaving 11 bases of the junction unmatched. Germline CDR1 reads SNHLY; CDR2 reads FYNNEI. CDR3 length equals 18 residues. DNA for the CDR3: TGTGCCAGCCCCTCGACTAGCGGGGGGCTATCTAGCACAGATACGCAGTATTTT. It encodes CASPSTSGGLSSTDTQYF. Variable domain in full (rest from reference TRBV2 and TRBJ2-3): EPEVTQTPSHQVTQMGQEVILRCVPISNHLYFYWYRQILGQKVEFLVSFYNNEISEKSEIFDDQFSVERPDGSNFTLKIRSTKLEDSAMYFCASPSTSGGLSSTDTQYFGPGTRLTVL.

CDR3 in amino acids: CASSNRFNQPQHF. For the CDR3, the DNA is TGTGCCAGCAGCAACAGATTCAATCAGCCCCAGCATTTT. The rearrangement links TRBV6-5 to TRBJ1-5; D ambiguous. V was trimmed by 6 bases and J by 3 bases, leaving 9 bases between them. CDR1 is MNHEY and CDR2 is SVGAGI in the germline V gene. The CDR3 is 13 amino acids.

This chain links TRBV6-4 with TRBJ2-6, with D maybe TRBD1 (5 bases). V was pared by 2 bases and J by 0 bases, with 5 bases between. From germline, CDR1 is MRHNA and CDR2 SNTAGT. This CDR3 region has 15 residues. In DNA form, the CDR3 reads TGTGCCAGCAGTGACGACAGCTCTGGGGCCAACGTCCTGACTTTC. Residues: CASSDDSSGANVLTF.

The gene calls are TRBV2 and TRBJ2-1, with 16 bases lining up with TRBD2. The CDR3 consists of 15 residues. The V and J ends lost 6 bases and 5 bases, in that order; junction bases with no gene match: 1. Germline assignment: CDR1 SNHLY and CDR2 FYNNEI. Written as DNA, the CDR3 is TGTGCCAGCAGGGGACTAGCGGGAGGGAACAATGAGCAGTTCTTC. Its translation: CASRGLAGGNNEQFF.

The chain carries TRBV28 and TRBJ2-3; TRBD2 matches at 13 bases. CDR3 length: 17 residues. After removal of 8 bases from V and 5 bases from J, the junction contained 13 bases not matched to a gene. The germline CDR1 and CDR2 sequences are MDHEN and SYDVKM. In DNA form, the CDR3 reads TGTGCCAGCCAACCTATCGGACTAGCGGGAGACAGAGATACGCAGTATTTT. Translated, it gives CASQPIGLAGDRDTQYF. Using reference TRBV28 and TRBJ2-3 for the parts outside the CDR3, the full variable domain is DVKVTQSSRYLVKRTGEKVFLECVQDMDHENMFWYRQDPGLGLRLIYFSYDVKMKEKGDIPEGYSVSREKKERFSLILESASTNQTSMYLCASQPIGLAGDRDTQYFGPGTRLTVL.

The chain recombines TRBV7-8 with TRBJ2-5; D is uncertain. The length of the CDR3 is 11 residues. The germline V and J ends were trimmed by 5 bases and 4 bases, with 5 bases remaining between them. Germline CDR1 SGHVS, CDR2 FQNEAQ. In DNA form, the CDR3 reads TGTGCCAGCAGCCCCGGAGAGACCCAGTACTTC. This codes for CASSPGETQYF.

This rearrangement joins TRBV27 to TRBJ2-7; the D gene is possibly TRBD1 (10 bases). This CDR3 region has 20 residues. Germline CDR1 reads MNHEY; CDR2 reads SMNVEV (reference sequence). The germline V and J ends were trimmed by 2 bases and 3 bases, with 29 bases remaining between them. CDR3 sequence (DNA): TGTGCCAGCAGTTTACTCAGACAGGGGGCGCGAGGTAGCGGGAGCTACGAGCAGTACTTC. The encoded protein is CASSLLRQGARGSGSYEQYF.

The chain uses TRBV5-4 and TRBJ1-3; 7 bases line up with TRBD1. The CDR3 length is 16 residues. Trimming took 3 bases from V and 3 from J; bases not matched to a gene: 9. Per the germline V gene, CDR1 is SGHNT and CDR2 is YYREEE (reference sequence). The chain's CDR3 is CASSWRTGAGGNTIYF. DNA for the CDR3: TGTGCCAGCAGCTGGAGAACAGGGGCGGGTGGAAACACCATATATTTT.

The rearrangement links TRBV28 to TRBJ1-2; D might be TRBD1 (6 bases). This CDR3 spans 14 amino acids. Germline CDR1 and CDR2: MDHEN and SYDVKM. V was cut by 4 bases and J by 2 bases, with 11 bases left in between. In nucleotides, the CDR3 is TGTGCCAGCAGTTCTCAGGGGCCCAACTATGGCTACACCTTC. This sequence encodes CASSSQGPNYGYTF.

The J gene is TRBJ1-1, the V gene TRBV5-4, with D perhaps matching TRBD1 (5 bases). This CDR3 contains 13 residues. The ends were cut back, 3 bases at V and 1 base at J, with 7 bases in the middle. In germline, CDR1 is SGHNT, CDR2 YYREEE (reference sequence). CDR3 amino acids: CASSSGSNTEAFF. DNA for the CDR3: TGTGCCAGCAGCTCAGGGTCGAACACTGAAGCTTTCTTT.

The V and J genes are TRBV6-6 and TRBJ2-1, with TRBD2 matching over 9 bases. CDR1 MNHNY and CDR2 SVGAGI come from the germline V gene (reference sequence). The CDR3 spans 14 residues. The junction had 8 bases not matched to a gene; V was cut back by 7 bases and J by 7 bases. The CDR3 region has the DNA TGTGCCAGCACTTCTGCGGGAGGGCTTAATGAGCAGTTCTTC. Translated, it gives CASTSAGGLNEQFF.

V usage is TRBV19 and J usage is TRBJ2-1, with 11 bases lining up with TRBD2. Losses at the gene ends were 5 bases for V and 2 bases for J; bases not matched to a gene: 17. CDR1 and CDR2 (germline): LNHDA, SQIVND (reference sequence). This CDR3 is 20 amino acids long. In DNA form, the CDR3 reads TGTGCCAGTAGTGTTCACCGGGACAGGGCGACTAGCGGGACCTACAATGAGCAGTTCTTC. Its protein product is CASSVHRDRATSGTYNEQFF.

This clone showed up just once. The DNA for the CDR3 is TGTGCCAGCAGTGACCGCGAGGGACAGCAGAGAAATTCACCCCTCCACTTT. It codes for CASSDREGQQRNSPLHF. The chain links TRBV6-1 to TRBJ1-6; 7 bases match TRBD1. The CDR3 is 17 residues long. From germline, CDR1 is MNHNS and CDR2 SASEGT. V lost 3 bases, J lost 7 bases, and 12 bases stayed unmatched.

The rearrangement joins TRBV7-6 to TRBJ1-1; 7 bases map to TRBD1. Trimming took 2 bases from V and 3 from J; bases not matched to a gene: 6. CDR1 and CDR2 from the germline V gene are SGHVS and FNYEAQ. The CDR3 covers 15 residues. DNA of the CDR3: TGTGCCAGCAGCTTAAAAGCACAGGGGTACACTGAAGCTTTCTTT. Encoded protein: CASSLKAQGYTEAFF.

The rearrangement uses TRBV25-1 and TRBJ1-2; perhaps TRBD1 as D (6 bases). Trimming shortened V by 3 bases and J by 4 bases, and 9 bases separated the two germline ends. Germline loops: CDR1 MGHDK, CDR2 SYGVNS. This CDR3 has 13 amino acids. CDR3 loop: CASSEGAVYGYTF. In DNA, the CDR3 is TGTGCCAGCAGTGAGGGGGCAGTCTATGGCTACACCTTC.